These T cell receptor beta chains were read from a single sample in a study of Graves' ophthalmopathy and Graves' hyperthyroidism. TCRdb itself ran the multiplex PCR reads through MiXCR, one entry per CDR3 protein. The table lists some 1.1 million distinct CDR3 sequences, about two fifths of them singletons, with 11% in the top ten. The specimen sequenced was peripheral blood or thyroid tissue (not recorded which). The receptors come from an adult man with Graves' hyperthyroidism. Both conserved end residues are trimmed from each CDR3. The D gene is left open where the match is weak.

J gene: TRBJ2-7; D gene: TRBD1; V gene: TRBV9; CDR3 protein: ASSVGQGGNYEQY
J gene: TRBJ1-6; D gene: -; V gene: TRBV2; CDR3 protein: ALLGANSPLH
J gene: TRBJ2-6; D gene: -; V gene: TRBV19; CDR3 protein: ASLNRAAGANVLT
J gene: TRBJ2-2; D gene: -; V gene: TRBV12-3/TRBV12-4; CDR3 protein: ASSFGRLTGELF
J gene: TRBJ2-7; D gene: -; V gene: TRBV29-1; CDR3 protein: SVIWHASTYEQY
J gene: TRBJ2-2; D gene: TRBD1; V gene: TRBV24-1; CDR3 protein: ATSRRDRNTGELF
J gene: TRBJ2-2; D gene: -; V gene: TRBV7-8; CDR3 protein: ASSLEPGTGELF
J gene: TRBJ1-2; D gene: TRBD1; V gene: TRBV9; CDR3 protein: ASSGQGTGYT
J gene: TRBJ1-3; D gene: -; V gene: TRBV7-2; CDR3 protein: ASSHREGRSSGNTIY
J gene: TRBJ1-3; D gene: -; V gene: TRBV20-1; CDR3 protein: SAREAGISGNTIY
J gene: TRBJ2-5; D gene: -; V gene: TRBV2; CDR3 protein: ASSEIATLQETRY
J gene: TRBJ2-7; D gene: -; V gene: TRBV10-3; CDR3 protein: AIRETGSEQY
J gene: TRBJ1-1; D gene: -; V gene: TRBV28; CDR3 protein: ASSPPGGRKEAF
J gene: TRBJ2-5; D gene: -; V gene: TRBV10-3; CDR3 protein: AQMETQY
J gene: TRBJ2-5; D gene: -; V gene: TRBV4-1; CDR3 protein: ASSQGLLKETQY
J gene: TRBJ1-1; D gene: -; V gene: TRBV19; CDR3 protein: ASSIVGVKAF
J gene: TRBJ1-2; D gene: -; V gene: TRBV10-3; CDR3 protein: AAWGGDGHYGYT
J gene: TRBJ2-7; D gene: TRBD2; V gene: TRBV9; CDR3 protein: ASSTTGVGTSGAYEQY
J gene: TRBJ1-3; D gene: -; V gene: TRBV15; CDR3 protein: ATSDLGNSGNTIY
J gene: TRBJ1-6; D gene: TRBD1; V gene: TRBV7-8; CDR3 protein: ASSPGQGAEDSPLH
J gene: TRBJ1-1; D gene: -; V gene: TRBV10-3; CDR3 protein: AISRGVKNTEAF
J gene: TRBJ1-2; D gene: -; V gene: TRBV20-1; CDR3 protein: SARGADGYT
J gene: TRBJ2-5; D gene: -; V gene: TRBV20-1; CDR3 protein: SAPLPSVETQY
J gene: TRBJ2-5; D gene: -; V gene: TRBV5-6; CDR3 protein: ASSRGSVETQY
J gene: TRBJ1-1; D gene: TRBD1; V gene: TRBV12-3/TRBV12-4; CDR3 protein: ASSPSPGQGYTEAF
J gene: TRBJ1-5; D gene: TRBD1; V gene: TRBV29-1; CDR3 protein: SVEGMGTGIHEH
J gene: TRBJ2-5; D gene: TRBD1; V gene: TRBV25-1; CDR3 protein: ASRKDRGVLETQY
J gene: TRBJ2-5; D gene: -; V gene: TRBV29-1; CDR3 protein: SVEWGTNRVWETQY
J gene: TRBJ2-7; D gene: -; V gene: TRBV14; CDR3 protein: ASSQATLYEQY
J gene: TRBJ1-1; D gene: -; V gene: TRBV7-9; CDR3 protein: ASSLGMGPVNTEAF
J gene: TRBJ1-2; D gene: -; V gene: TRBV25-1; CDR3 protein: ASKGGHGYT
J gene: TRBJ2-7; D gene: -; V gene: TRBV4-3; CDR3 protein: ASSQDPRTGIYEQY